This TCR beta chain came from a study of Ad26.COV2.S vaccination and SARS-CoV-2 variants. Study context: Ad26.COV2.S given intramuscularly, once or twice 56 days apart.

The sample's treatment: approximately 18 received Ad26.COV2.S at low or high dose, single or two shots; about five received placebo; per-sample allocation not given. Samples were taken on day 63 after the first vaccine or placebo injection. Clones were read by immunoSEQ multiplex PCR, and TCRdb kept only the in-frame ones, dropping some. The data show hundreds of thousands of clones, 80% to 90% seen once. V lost 2 bases and J lost 2, with 12 bases in between. Germline V gene lookup returns CDR1 MGHDK and CDR2 SYGVNS. This CDR3 contains 15 residues. Source: peripheral blood, taken in a trial of Ad26.COV2.S vaccine versus placebo. The receptor's source is a person aged 18-60 years who received the Ad26.COV2.S COVID-19 vaccine or a placebo. The rearrangement links TRBV25-1 to TRBJ2-5; D is unresolved. The CDR3 here is CASSEPGSRQETQYF. Written as DNA, the CDR3 is TGTGCCAGCAGTGAACCGGGCAGCCGACAAGAGACCCAGTACTTC.